The 14 T cell receptor beta chains given below trace back to one sample, sequenced in a study of blood T cell repertoires in COVID-19. Using immunoSEQ multiplex PCR, the repertoire was profiled, and TCRdb retains in-frame clones only, with some absent. The sample lists 200,000 to 250,000 clones, about nine tenths seen once, with around 2.6% in the top ten. Input material: PBMCs or T cells enriched from blood (not recorded which). Source of these receptors: a woman aged 25 to 39 with acute COVID-19.

The gene calls are TRBV21-1 and TRBJ2-3; the table's TRBD1 call for D was not verified on the DNA. TRBV21-1 is an annotated pseudogene. This CDR3 is built from 15 residues. The CDR3 protein is CASSIRQGHPDTQYF. The DNA for the CDR3 is TGTGCCAGCAGCATCCGACAGGGCCACCCAGATACGCAGTATTTT.

The rearrangement joins TRBV6-5 to TRBJ2-7; 7 positions match TRBD2. CDR3 size: 15 residues. Germline loops: CDR1 MNHEY, CDR2 SVGAGI. The J segment lost 0 bases and the V segment lost 6 bases, leaving 8 bases of the junction unmatched. DNA of the CDR3: TGTGCCAGCAGCCCAGCGGCGGGGGTCTCCTACGAGCAGTACTTC. This gives the protein CASSPAAGVSYEQYF.

J is TRBJ2-1 and V is TRBV2; TRBD1 matches at 8 bases. The CDR3 loop spans 15 amino acids. Germline trimming cut 5 bases from V and 3 bases from J; bases unmatched to any gene: 6. Looked up from germline, CDR1 is SNHLY and CDR2 is FYNNEI. This CDR3 reads CASSYRGVRYNEQFF. CDR3 nucleotides: TGTGCCAGCAGTTACAGGGGGGTACGCTACAATGAGCAGTTCTTC. The full variable domain, its missing parts supplied by reference TRBV2 and TRBJ2-1, is EPEVTQTPSHQVTQMGQEVILRCVPISNHLYFYWYRQILGQKVEFLVSFYNNEISEKSEIFDDQFSVERPDGSNFTLKIRSTKLEDSAMYFCASSYRGVRYNEQFFGPGTRLTVL.

This chain joins TRBV6-5 and TRBJ1-2, with 8 nucleotides matching TRBD1. The V gene's germline CDR1 is MNHEY and CDR2 SVGAGI. The CDR3 sequence is 12 residues long. J gave up 8 bases and V 10 bases, and 9 bases lay outside the gene matches. The CDR3 DNA is TGTGCCACCGAGGGACAGGAGGTCGGCTACACCTTC. Amino acid sequence: CATEGQEVGYTF.

The rearrangement links TRBV4-2 to TRBJ1-2; TRBD1 aligns across 12 bases. The CDR3 contains 17 residues. CDR1 LGHNA and CDR2 YNFKEQ come from the germline V gene. Trimming at V came to 2 bases and at J to 8 bases, leaving 12 bases not matched to a gene. The DNA for the CDR3 is TGTGCCAGCAGCCAATCAACGGGGGGACAGGGGGCGTCCGGCTACACCTTC. This gives the protein CASSQSTGGQGASGYTF.

The chain carries TRBV6-4 and TRBJ2-2; tentative D call: TRBD1 (5 bases). This CDR3 contains 16 residues. Germline V gene sequence: CDR1 MRHNA, CDR2 SNTAGT. V lost 3 bases, J lost 6 bases, and 17 bases lay in between. Here the CDR3 DNA reads TGTGCCAGCAGTGATGGGGAAGAAGGGGCGGCCGGGGAGCTGTTTTTT. Encoded protein: CASSDGEEGAAGELFF.

The chain is built from TRBV24-1 and TRBJ2-5, with D maybe TRBD2 (6 bases). The ends were cut back, 10 bases at V and 2 bases at J, with 13 bases in the middle. CDR3 size: 13 residues. Germline V lookup: CDR1 KGHDR, CDR2 SFDVKD. The CDR3 spells CATQRGAQETQYF. The CDR3 nucleotides are TGTGCCACTCAACGCGGGGCACAAGAGACCCAGTACTTC.

Only a few counts were recorded for this clone. This chain links TRBV5-4 with TRBJ1-2, with TRBD1 matching 10 bases. This CDR3 has 16 amino acids. J was trimmed by 6 bases and V by 4 bases; bases with no gene match: 12. Per germline, CDR1 SGHNT and CDR2 YYREEE (reference sequence). CDR3 loop: CASSGGGDRGLDGYTF. The CDR3 coding sequence is TGTGCCAGCAGCGGAGGAGGGGACAGGGGACTTGATGGCTACACCTTC.

The chain has TRBV19 and TRBJ2-3; TRBD2 agrees at 13 bases. V was pared by 5 bases and J by 5 bases, with 10 bases of the junction left unmatched. The CDR3 runs 17 residues. CDR1 and CDR2 from the germline V gene are LNHDA and SQIVND (reference sequence). CDR3 bases: TGTGCCAGTAGTCCGCGACTAGCGGGGGGCCGGGGAGATACGCAGTATTTT. It specifies CASSPRLAGGRGDTQYF.

The table lists this clone with many counts. The chain employs TRBV6-2 or TRBV6-3 and TRBJ1-6; TRBD1 matches at 7 bases. Germline assignment: CDR1 MNHEY and CDR2 SVGEGT. The CDR3 consists of 14 residues. Unmatched junction bases numbered 8, after V lost 6 bases and J lost 9 bases. CDR3 in amino acids: CASSTTGAASPLHF. CDR3 sequence (DNA): TGTGCCAGCAGCACTACAGGGGCGGCTTCACCCCTCCACTTT.

The gene calls are TRBV27 and TRBJ2-3; no definite D call. The CDR3 loop spans 13 amino acids. The V gene lost 5 bases and the J gene lost 0 bases, with 6 bases spanning the gap. CDR1 is MNHEY, CDR2 SMNVEV, per germline (reference sequence). CDR3 nucleotides: TGTGCCAGCAGTCTTTCTAGCACAGATACGCAGTATTTT. Residues: CASSLSSTDTQYF.

The chain combines TRBV7-9 with TRBJ2-3, with unresolved D. Trimming stripped 5 bases from V and 6 bases from J, with 6 bases between. The CDR3 totals 11 residues. Germline-derived CDR1 and CDR2 are SEHNR and FQNEAQ (reference sequence). The DNA for the CDR3 is TGTGCCAGCAGCCCTCAGGATACGCAGTATTTT. It translates to CASSPQDTQYF.

J is TRBJ2-3 and V is TRBV5-4; D is possibly TRBD2 (6 bases). Per germline, CDR1 SGHNT and CDR2 YYREEE (reference sequence). This CDR3 comprises 17 residues. V lost 4 bases, J lost 2 bases, and 20 bases lay in between. The CDR3 protein is CASSPRLGGALTDTQYF. As DNA, the CDR3 is TGTGCCAGCAGCCCACGACTGGGCGGGGCCCTCACAGATACGCAGTATTTT.

The chain combines TRBV6-2 or TRBV6-3 with TRBJ2-2, with no clear D. The CDR3 runs 15 residues. Germline V gene data show CDR1 as MNHEY and CDR2 as SVGEGT. Between the trimmed V and J ends, which lost 5 bases and 3 bases, there was a span of 13 bases. The CDR3 loop is CASSPFYGYTGELFF. The CDR3 DNA reads TGTGCCAGCAGTCCCTTCTACGGGTACACCGGGGAGCTGTTTTTT.